This entry concerns a single T cell receptor (beta chain). This clonotype was seen repeatedly, ten times or more. Its target antigen remains unknown. No per-base quality is available; no much larger clone lies one base away. The data derive from a study of T cells after yellow fever vaccination (dated by TCRdb to between 2019 and 2020). For the wider study: The SMART-Seq v4 Ultra Low Input RNA kit was used to prepare libraries from fractions with low cell numbers. Bulk TCR alpha and beta repertoires were sequenced longitudinally to track T-cell clones before and after primary and booster YFV17D yellow fever vaccination. Bulk PBMC replicates and cell subsets were isolated from blood drawn at multiple timepoints before and after both primary and secondary immunization. Two healthy male donors made up the cohort, one aged 18 to 30 years and the other aged 30 to 40 years. Broader findings and caveats from the paper: After the booster, most clones that had expanded after primary vaccination were detected again (approximately 95% of CD4 and more than 80% of CD8), suggesting broad maintenance of memory. Only two donors were included in the study, so the extent to which the findings can be generalized is limited. FACS-sorted repertoires could contain abundant contaminating clonotypes from the bulk population, so computational filtering was required. The secondary T-cell response was found to be weaker but faster than the primary response, with a peak reached on day 5 rather than on day 15. A small fraction of clonotypes appeared in both the CD4 and CD8 compartments, likely as a result of convergent recombination.

TCR cDNA was synthesized by 5'RACE template switching, which introduced a universal primer site and unique molecular identifiers. Priming of cDNA synthesis was performed from both the TCR alpha and TCR beta constant segments. Libraries were amplified in two PCR steps, with sample barcodes and sequencing adapters added in the second step. Sequencing of libraries was done on Illumina HiSeq 2500 (2x100 bp) or NovaSeq (2x150 bp). Turning to the authors' computational methods: Demultiplexing of reads and collapsing into UMI consensus sequences were performed with MIGEC, and V(D)J alignment was carried out with MiXCR. Vaccine-responding clonotypes were identified with edgeR using replicate PBMC samples, with FDR below 0.01 and a log2 fold change above 5 up to day 15 being required. CD4 or CD8 identity was assigned to each bulk clonotype according to whether the clonotype was present at higher abundance in the sequenced CD4 repertoire or the sequenced CD8 repertoire. TCRdb trimmed public reads at Q25 via fastp, called clones via MiXCR and kept in-frame beta chains. When rows share a CDR3 protein, they turn into one entry using the most common DNA and genes. TCRdb, not the authors, supplied the V and J calls. The sample profile shows 200,000 to 300,000 distinct CDR3 sequences; about 7% of them were found once. The ten largest clones take up approximately 0.99% of the sample.

This sample's treatment or condition label indicates: live attenuated yellow fever vaccine strain. A standard Ficoll-Paque protocol was used to isolate PBMCs from peripheral blood. CD4 and CD8 T-cell fractions were isolated with Dynabeads CD4 and CD8 positive selection kits. RNA was extracted with TriZol from bulk PBMCs, CD4 and CD8 fractions, and dextramer-positive and dextramer-negative fractions. The starting material was CD4+ T cells sorted from PBMCs, obtained on the day of the yellow fever booster vaccination. The sequence came from a man under 40 who received the YFV17D yellow fever vaccine.

The sequenced DNA is TGCGCCAGCAGTAGAACTAGCGCAAACAATGAGCAGTTCTTC. Its coded protein is CASSRTSANNEQFF. This sequence uses TRBV10-2 and TRBJ2-1; 7 junctional bases match TRBD2. The cysteine opens and the phenylalanine closes a CDR3 of 14 amino acids. Just the 42-base CDR3 DNA is kept, in frame starting at base 1. Via the germline V gene, CDR1 is WSHSY and CDR2 SAAADI. V and J are trimmed by 5 bases and 5 bases, and the gene matches miss 6 bases of the junction.